This entry lists 26 T cell receptor beta chains sequenced from one sample in a study of T cell changes during pregnancy in multiple sclerosis. Sequencing used immunoSEQ multiplex PCR; TCRdb keeps in-frame clones, though not all of them. The sample has just under 95,000 clones; over 80% are singletons. The sequencing here drew on peripheral blood, taken in the first trimester of pregnancy. The receptors originated from a female donor with multiple sclerosis, enrolled in a pregnancy study.

Points on this clone: Relative to the germline gene, one junction end is altered; a read error may explain this. The chain links TRBV7-7 to TRBJ2-7, with D perhaps TRBD2 (5 bases). The CDR3 extends over 15 amino acids. The germline gives CDR1 SSHAT, CDR2 FNYEAQ (reference sequence). The CDR3 DNA sequence: TGTGCTAGCAGCTCCCCCTGGGATAGCGCGTACGAGCAGTACTTC. This codes for CASSSPWDSAYEQYF.

The chain is built from TRBV6-4 and TRBJ2-1; D is undetermined. The CDR3 consists of 13 residues. Germline CDR1 and CDR2: MRHNA and SNTAGT. The V gene lost 2 bases and the J gene lost 6 bases, with 8 bases spanning the gap. The CDR3, as DNA: TGTGCCAGCAGTGACGCGGCTAGCAATGAGCAGTTCTTC. Translating it yields CASSDAASNEQFF.

The chain uses TRBV4-3 and TRBJ2-5, with 11 nucleotides matching TRBD2. V shed 0 bases and J 5 bases; nucleotides not matched to a gene: 5. CDR3 length: 16 amino acids. Germline values: CDR1 LGHNA, CDR2 YSLEER. The CDR3 DNA is TGCGCCAGCAGCCAAGATATAGCGGGAGGGTTTGAGACCCAGTACTTC. It codes for CASSQDIAGGFETQYF.

The chain carries TRBV4-1 and TRBJ1-2; 8 bases align to TRBD1. Germline V CDR1 and CDR2: MGHRA, YSYEKL. Trimming removed 3 bases from V and 3 bases from J; junction bases left unmatched: 6. The CDR3 totals 15 residues. The CDR3 is CASSHLDRADYGYTF. Here the CDR3 DNA reads TGCGCCAGCAGCCACCTGGACAGGGCGGACTATGGCTACACCTTC.

J is TRBJ1-1 and V is TRBV18, with no clear D. CDR3 length: 12 residues. With 4 bases removed from V and 4 bases from J, the gap between germline ends came to 7 bases. Germline V gene data show CDR1 as KGHSH and CDR2 as LQKENI. CDR3 coding DNA: TGTGCCAGCTCACTCCTTCGCACTGAAGCTTTCTTT. Translated: CASSLLRTEAFF.

V and J are TRBV6-5 and TRBJ1-1, with 9 bases aligning to TRBD1. This CDR3 is 16 amino acids long. Germline-derived CDR1 and CDR2 are MNHEY and SVGAGI. V trimming: 4 bases; J trimming: 0 bases; junction bases outside the gene matches: 6. CDR3 DNA sequence: TGTGCCAGCAGTTTTCGAGGACAGGGGATGAACACTGAAGCTTTCTTT. It translates to CASSFRGQGMNTEAFF.

The gene calls are TRBV9 and TRBJ2-1; 7 bases agree with TRBD2. CDR1 SGDLS and CDR2 YYNGEE come from the germline V gene. After removal of 3 bases from V and 5 bases from J, the junction contained 5 bases not matched to a gene. The CDR3 runs to 14 residues. CDR3 coding DNA: TGTGCCAGCAGCGCTCTAGCGGAGAACAATGAGCAGTTCTTC. This codes for CASSALAENNEQFF.

Here the CDR3 DNA reads TGTGCCAGTAGTATATCACAGGGGCCATACGAGCAGTACTTC. It is translated as CASSISQGPYEQYF. The chain carries TRBV19 and TRBJ2-7, with 7 bases identical to TRBD1. The V segment lost 2 bases and the J segment 4 bases; nucleotides outside the gene matches: 5. CDR3 length: 14 amino acids. Looked up from germline, CDR1 is LNHDA and CDR2 is SQIVND (reference sequence).

The chain recombines TRBV7-2 with TRBJ2-1; D possibly corresponds to TRBD2 (6 bases). Trimming took 6 bases from V and 6 from J, leaving 24 bases between them. Germline loops: CDR1 SGHTA, CDR2 FQGNSA. The CDR3 extends over 17 amino acids. CDR3 sequence: CASRFTSGGTIFNEQFF. CDR3 DNA sequence: TGTGCCAGCAGATTCACATCCGGGGGTACTATCTTCAATGAGCAGTTCTTC.

This chain joins TRBV18 and TRBJ2-3; the D is unclear. The CDR3 has 12 residues. Germline CDR1 and CDR2: KGHSH and LQKENI. V lost 3 bases to trimming and J lost 5 bases, with 6 bases between them. DNA of the CDR3: TGTGCCAGCTCACCCACGCGAGATACGCAGTATTTT. Amino acids: CASSPTRDTQYF.

The chain recombines TRBV4-2 with TRBJ1-4; D gene ambiguous. The CDR3 runs to 15 residues. Germline V gene lookup returns CDR1 LGHNA and CDR2 YNFKEQ. V lost 0 bases and J lost 8, with 13 bases in between. The CDR3 loop reads CASSQEDQAAEKLFF. As DNA, the CDR3 is TGTGCCAGCAGCCAAGAGGATCAGGCCGCCGAAAAACTGTTTTTT.

The sample holds one count of this clone. This sequence joins TRBV7-3 and TRBJ2-3; 9 positions match TRBD2. The junction had 5 bases not matched to a gene; V was cut back by 4 bases and J by 3 bases. There are 15 residues in the CDR3. Germline assignment: CDR1 SGHTA and CDR2 FQGTGA. CDR3 amino acids: CASSWGGRETDTQYF. The CDR3 DNA sequence: TGTGCCAGCAGCTGGGGCGGGAGGGAAACAGATACGCAGTATTTT.

The chain links TRBV7-8 to TRBJ2-7; D is undetermined. Trimming left V 2 bases short and J 0 bases short, with 17 bases between. The germline V gene has CDR1 SGHVS and CDR2 FQNEAQ. The CDR3 covers 17 residues. The CDR3 DNA is TGTGCCAGCAGCTTAAGAGATGGTAGCCTCAGCTCCTACGAGCAGTACTTC. Protein sequence: CASSLRDGSLSSYEQYF.

This rearrangement joins TRBV28 to TRBJ2-7, with a weak D call TRBD2 (5 bases). This CDR3 has 12 residues. The V end lost 8 bases, the J end lost 2 bases, and 10 bases lay between the germline ends. The germline gives CDR1 MDHEN, CDR2 SYDVKM. The CDR3 reads CASREETYEQYF. CDR3 sequence (DNA): TGTGCCAGCCGGGAAGAGACCTACGAGCAGTACTTC.

The chain couples TRBV6-6 to TRBJ2-2; 8 nucleotides line up with TRBD1. This CDR3 is 16 amino acids long. V gave up 0 bases and J gave up 4 bases; unmatched junction bases: 4. CDR1 and CDR2 from the germline V gene are MNHNY and SVGAGI (reference sequence). CDR3 sequence: CASSYSGQAVTGELFF. CDR3 coding DNA: TGTGCCAGCAGTTACTCGGGACAGGCGGTCACCGGGGAGCTGTTTTTT.

This clone was picked up a small number of times. The genes are TRBV11-3 and TRBJ2-1; 7 nucleotides align to TRBD2. There are 12 residues in the CDR3. The V gene end was trimmed by 9 bases and the J gene end by 5 bases; junction bases not matched to a gene: 4. The germline V gene encodes CDR1 SGHNT and CDR2 YENEEA. The CDR3 is CARGLADNEQFF. As DNA, the CDR3 is TGTGCCAGAGGTCTAGCGGACAATGAGCAGTTCTTC.

The chain couples TRBV29-1 to TRBJ1-1; maybe TRBD1 (5 bases). Germline V gene lookup returns CDR1 SQVTM and CDR2 ANQGSEA. The CDR3 contains 12 residues. V shed 8 bases and J shed 0 bases, with 10 bases lying between them. The CDR3 DNA is TGCAGCTCCCGGGGGATGAACACTGAAGCTTTCTTT. Residues: CSSRGMNTEAFF.

The V call is TRBV4-2, the J call TRBJ2-1; 7 positions agree with TRBD2. Germline CDR1 LGHNA, CDR2 YNFKEQ. This CDR3 has 15 amino acids. After removal of 5 bases from V and 3 bases from J, the junction contained 7 bases not matched to a gene. The CDR3 here is CASSFGREGYNEQFF. CDR3 coding DNA: TGTGCCAGCAGCTTTGGGAGGGAGGGCTACAATGAGCAGTTCTTC.

The chain uses TRBV28 and TRBJ1-5; 9 bases match TRBD1. The J segment lost 1 base and the V segment lost 4 bases, leaving 2 bases of the junction unmatched. The CDR3 runs 15 residues. CDR1 is MDHEN, CDR2 SYDVKM, per germline. The CDR3 is CASSSGQGSNQPQHF. DNA for the CDR3: TGTGCCAGCAGTTCTGGACAGGGGAGCAATCAGCCCCAGCATTTT.

The V and J genes are TRBV9 and TRBJ2-5; 11 bases are a match to TRBD2. This CDR3 spans 15 amino acids. Germline assignment: CDR1 SGDLS and CDR2 YYNGEE. J lost 2 bases, V lost 4 bases, and 4 bases had no gene match. The CDR3 DNA reads TGTGCCAGCAGCCCGACTAGCGGGACACAAGAGACCCAGTACTTC. As protein: CASSPTSGTQETQYF. Supplemented by reference TRBV9 and TRBJ2-5, the full variable domain reads DSGVTQTPKHLITATGQRVTLRCSPRSGDLSVYWYQQSLDQGLQFLIQYYNGEERAKGNILERFSAQQFPDLHSELNLSSLELGDSALYFCASSPTSGTQETQYFGPGTRLLVL.

The CDR3 region is CASSSKGGQPSYEQYF. CDR3 coding DNA: TGTGCCAGTAGTTCCAAGGGGGGACAGCCTTCCTACGAGCAGTACTTC. The rearrangement joins TRBV19 to TRBJ2-7, with a tentative D call TRBD1 (7 bases). The V end lost 5 bases, the J end lost 1 base, and 18 bases lay between the germline ends. Germline lookup yields CDR1 LNHDA and CDR2 SQIVND (reference sequence). The CDR3 runs to 16 residues.

CDR3 sequence: CASSLGVGGPRTGELFF. CDR3 nucleotide sequence: TGTGCCAGCAGCTTAGGTGTGGGAGGGCCCCGCACCGGGGAGCTGTTTTTT. The chain is built from TRBV11-3 and TRBJ2-2, with 7 bases matching TRBD2. The CDR3 covers 17 residues. V was pared by 1 base and J by 4 bases, with 9 bases of the junction left unmatched. Germline V gene data show CDR1 as SGHNT and CDR2 as YENEEA.

This sequence joins TRBV2 and TRBJ2-2; TRBD1 might be the D (6 bases). This CDR3 contains 15 residues. V was cut by 7 bases and J by 0 bases, with 12 bases left in between. CDR1 is SNHLY and CDR2 is FYNNEI in the germline V gene. CDR3 coding DNA: TGTGCCAGCACCGGCAGGGGAGCGAACACCGGGGAGCTGTTTTTT. This encodes CASTGRGANTGELFF.

The genes are TRBV5-6 and TRBJ2-7, with D possibly being TRBD1 (8 bases). V lost 5 bases and J lost 7, with 19 bases in between. Per the germline V gene, CDR1 is SGHDT and CDR2 is YYEEEE. The CDR3 covers 14 residues. The CDR3 reads CASRQGGLPFEQYF. In nucleotides, the CDR3 is TGTGCCAGCAGACAGGGGGGGCTCCCCTTTGAGCAGTACTTC.

The CDR3 coding sequence is TGTGCCAGCTCACCATCCGTCTCTGGAAACACCATATATTTT. Residues: CASSPSVSGNTIYF. The gene calls are TRBV18 and TRBJ1-3; D is ambiguous. CDR3 length: 14 residues. From germline, CDR1 is KGHSH and CDR2 LQKENI. Between the trimmed V and J ends, which lost 2 bases and 0 bases, there was a span of 5 bases.

This chain connects TRBV25-1 to TRBJ2-3, with D possibly being TRBD1 (7 bases). The CDR3 consists of 16 residues. The V end was cut by 4 bases, the J end by 4 bases, with 18 bases between. Germline CDR1 and CDR2: MGHDK and SYGVNS. CDR3 sequence reads: CASSGYGGGRADTQYF. The CDR3 DNA follows: TGTGCCAGCAGTGGCTACGGAGGGGGCAGGGCAGATACGCAGTATTTT.